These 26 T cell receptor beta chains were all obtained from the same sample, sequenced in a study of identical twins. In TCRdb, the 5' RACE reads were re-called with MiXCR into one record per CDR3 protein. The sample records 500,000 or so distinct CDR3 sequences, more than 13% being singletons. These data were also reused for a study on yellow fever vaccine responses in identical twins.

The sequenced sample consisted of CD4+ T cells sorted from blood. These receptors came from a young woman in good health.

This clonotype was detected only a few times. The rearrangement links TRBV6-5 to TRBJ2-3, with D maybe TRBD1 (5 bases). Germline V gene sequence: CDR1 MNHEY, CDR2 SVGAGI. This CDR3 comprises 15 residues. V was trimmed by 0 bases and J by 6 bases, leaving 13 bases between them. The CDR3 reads CASSYSSAGKDTQYF. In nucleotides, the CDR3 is TGTGCCAGCAGTTACTCGAGTGCAGGGAAGGATACGCAGTATTTT.

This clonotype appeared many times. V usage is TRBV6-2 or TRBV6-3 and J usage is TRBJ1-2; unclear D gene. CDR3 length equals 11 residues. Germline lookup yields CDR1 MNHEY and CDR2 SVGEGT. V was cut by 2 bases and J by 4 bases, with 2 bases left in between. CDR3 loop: CASSYSYGYTF. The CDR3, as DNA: TGTGCCAGCAGTTACAGCTATGGCTACACCTTC.

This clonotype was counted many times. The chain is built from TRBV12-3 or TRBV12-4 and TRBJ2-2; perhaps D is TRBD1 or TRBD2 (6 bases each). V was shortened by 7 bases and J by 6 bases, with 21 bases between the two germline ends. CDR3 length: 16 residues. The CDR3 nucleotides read TGTGCCAGCAAAAAAGGGGGGAATAAGGCTCCCGGGGAGCTGTTTTTT. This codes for CASKKGGNKAPGELFF.

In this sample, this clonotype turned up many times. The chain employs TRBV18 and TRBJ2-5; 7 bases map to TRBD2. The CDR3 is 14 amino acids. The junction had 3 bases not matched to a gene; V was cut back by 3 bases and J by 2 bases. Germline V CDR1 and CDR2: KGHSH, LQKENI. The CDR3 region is CASSPIGGQETQYF. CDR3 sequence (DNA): TGTGCCAGCTCACCCATCGGGGGGCAAGAGACCCAGTACTTC.

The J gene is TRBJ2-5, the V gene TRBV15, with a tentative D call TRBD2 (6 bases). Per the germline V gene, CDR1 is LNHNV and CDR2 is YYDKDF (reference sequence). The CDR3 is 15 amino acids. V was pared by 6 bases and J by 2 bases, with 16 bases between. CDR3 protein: CATRYGAGKQETQYF. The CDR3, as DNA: TGTGCCACCAGGTACGGGGCGGGGAAACAAGAGACCCAGTACTTC.

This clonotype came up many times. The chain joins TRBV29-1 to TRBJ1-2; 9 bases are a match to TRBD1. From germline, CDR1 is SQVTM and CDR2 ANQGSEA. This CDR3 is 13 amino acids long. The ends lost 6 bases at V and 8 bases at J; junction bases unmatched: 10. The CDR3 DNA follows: TGCAGCGTGAACGGACAGGGGAGGAAAGGCTACACCTTC. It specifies CSVNGQGRKGYTF.

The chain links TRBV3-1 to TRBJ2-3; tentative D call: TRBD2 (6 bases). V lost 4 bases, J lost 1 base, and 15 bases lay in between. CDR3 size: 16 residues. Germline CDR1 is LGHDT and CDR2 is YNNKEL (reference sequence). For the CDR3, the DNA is TGTGCCAGCAGCCCGGACTCCCTAGCGCGCACAGATACGCAGTATTTT. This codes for CASSPDSLARTDTQYF.

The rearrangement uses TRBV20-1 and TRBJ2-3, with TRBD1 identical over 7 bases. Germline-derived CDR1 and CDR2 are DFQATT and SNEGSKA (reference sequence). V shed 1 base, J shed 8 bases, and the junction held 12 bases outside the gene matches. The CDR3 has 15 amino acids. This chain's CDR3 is CSARVVAGGSGTQYF. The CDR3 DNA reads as TGCAGTGCTAGAGTTGTGGCAGGGGGAAGTGGTACGCAGTATTTT.

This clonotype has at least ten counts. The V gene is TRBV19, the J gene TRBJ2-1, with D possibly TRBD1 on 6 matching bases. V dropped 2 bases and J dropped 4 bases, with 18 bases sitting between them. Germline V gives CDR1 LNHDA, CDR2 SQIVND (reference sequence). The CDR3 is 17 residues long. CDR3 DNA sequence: TGTGCCAGTAGTATATATTGGACAGAGAGACAATACAATGAGCAGTTCTTC. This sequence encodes CASSIYWTERQYNEQFF.

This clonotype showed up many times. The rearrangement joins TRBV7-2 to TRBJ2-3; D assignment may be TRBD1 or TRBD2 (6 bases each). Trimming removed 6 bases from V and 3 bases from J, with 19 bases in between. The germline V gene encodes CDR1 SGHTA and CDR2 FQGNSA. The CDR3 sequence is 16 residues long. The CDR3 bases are TGTGCCAGCAGATCCAGGGGAGGAATAGCAACAGATACGCAGTATTTT. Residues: CASRSRGGIATDTQYF.

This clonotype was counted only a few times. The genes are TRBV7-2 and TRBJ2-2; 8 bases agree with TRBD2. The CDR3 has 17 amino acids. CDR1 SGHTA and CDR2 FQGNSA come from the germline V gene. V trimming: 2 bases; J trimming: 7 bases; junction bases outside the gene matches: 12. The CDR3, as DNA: TGTGCCAGCAGCTTATCGAGTGCCGGGAGGGCCAACGGGGAGCTGTTTTTT. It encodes CASSLSSAGRANGELFF.

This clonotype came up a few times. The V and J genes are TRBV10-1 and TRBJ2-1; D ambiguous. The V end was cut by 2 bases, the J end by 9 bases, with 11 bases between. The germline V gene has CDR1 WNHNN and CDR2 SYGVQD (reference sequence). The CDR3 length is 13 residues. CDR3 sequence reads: CASSETPPSEQFF. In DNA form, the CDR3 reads TGCGCCAGCAGTGAGACCCCCCCGAGTGAGCAGTTCTTC.

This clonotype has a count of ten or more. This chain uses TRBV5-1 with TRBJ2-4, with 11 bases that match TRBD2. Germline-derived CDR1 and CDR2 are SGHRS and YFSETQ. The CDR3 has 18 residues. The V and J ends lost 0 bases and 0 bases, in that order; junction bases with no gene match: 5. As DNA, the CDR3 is TGCGCCAGCAGCTTGGTGACTAGCGGGATCGGAGCCAAAAACATTCAGTACTTC. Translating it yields CASSLVTSGIGAKNIQYF.

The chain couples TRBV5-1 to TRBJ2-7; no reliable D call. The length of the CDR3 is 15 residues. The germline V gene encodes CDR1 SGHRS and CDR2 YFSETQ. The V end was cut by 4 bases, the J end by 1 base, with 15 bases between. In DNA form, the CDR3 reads TGCGCCAGCAGCGCGACCCTAACTTTTTCCTACGAGCAGTACTTC. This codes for CASSATLTFSYEQYF.

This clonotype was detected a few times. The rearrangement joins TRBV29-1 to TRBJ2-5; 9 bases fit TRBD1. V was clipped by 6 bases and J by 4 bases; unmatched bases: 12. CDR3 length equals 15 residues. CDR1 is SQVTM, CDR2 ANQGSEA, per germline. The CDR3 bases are TGCAGCGTCACACCGGGACAGGGCTTTCCAGAGACCCAGTACTTC. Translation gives CSVTPGQGFPETQYF.

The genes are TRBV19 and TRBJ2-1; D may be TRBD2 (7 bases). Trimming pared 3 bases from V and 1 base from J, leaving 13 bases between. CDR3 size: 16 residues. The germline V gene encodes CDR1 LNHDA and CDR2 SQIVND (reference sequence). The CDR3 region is CASSILRGQSYNEQFF. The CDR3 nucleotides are TGTGCCAGTAGTATCTTGCGGGGGCAGTCCTACAATGAGCAGTTCTTC.

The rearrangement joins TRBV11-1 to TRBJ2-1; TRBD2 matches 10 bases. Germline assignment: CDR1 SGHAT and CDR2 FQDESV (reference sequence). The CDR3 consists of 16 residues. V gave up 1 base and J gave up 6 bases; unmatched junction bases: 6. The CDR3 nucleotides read TGTGCCAGCAGCTTAGAGGCGAGCGGGAGGGCCAATGAGCAGTTCTTC. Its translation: CASSLEASGRANEQFF.

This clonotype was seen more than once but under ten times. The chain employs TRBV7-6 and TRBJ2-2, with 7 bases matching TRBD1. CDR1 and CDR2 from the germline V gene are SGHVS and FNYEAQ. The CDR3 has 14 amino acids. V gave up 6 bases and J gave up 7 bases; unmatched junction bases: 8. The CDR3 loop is CASRTQGTSGELFF. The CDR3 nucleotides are TGTGCCAGCAGGACACAGGGGACGAGCGGGGAGCTGTTTTTT.

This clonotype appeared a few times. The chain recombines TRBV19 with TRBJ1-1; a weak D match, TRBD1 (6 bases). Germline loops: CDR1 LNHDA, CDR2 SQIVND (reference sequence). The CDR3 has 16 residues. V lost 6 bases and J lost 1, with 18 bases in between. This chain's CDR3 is CASRTTGRSENTEAFF. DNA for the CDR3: TGTGCCAGTAGAACAACAGGGCGATCAGAGAACACTGAAGCTTTCTTT.

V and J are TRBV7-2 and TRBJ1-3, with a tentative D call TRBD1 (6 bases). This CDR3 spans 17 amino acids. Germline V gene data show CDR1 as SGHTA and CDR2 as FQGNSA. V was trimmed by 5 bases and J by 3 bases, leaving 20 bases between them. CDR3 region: CASSGWTVSPIGNTIYF. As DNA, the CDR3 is TGTGCCAGCAGCGGATGGACAGTTTCCCCGATTGGAAACACCATATATTTT.

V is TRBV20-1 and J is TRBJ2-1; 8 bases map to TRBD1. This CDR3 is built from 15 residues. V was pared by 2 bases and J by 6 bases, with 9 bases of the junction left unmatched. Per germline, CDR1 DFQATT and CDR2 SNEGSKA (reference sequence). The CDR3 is CSARISGGGGNEQFF. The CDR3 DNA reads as TGCAGTGCTAGAATTTCAGGGGGCGGCGGCAATGAGCAGTTCTTC.

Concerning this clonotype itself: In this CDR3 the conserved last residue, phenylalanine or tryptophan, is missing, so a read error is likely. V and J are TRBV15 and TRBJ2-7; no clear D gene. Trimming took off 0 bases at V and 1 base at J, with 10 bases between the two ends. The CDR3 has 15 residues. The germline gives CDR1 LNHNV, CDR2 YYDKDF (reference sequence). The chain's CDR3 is CATSRDPGGSYEQYI. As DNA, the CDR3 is TGTGCCACCAGCAGAGATCCCGGCGGTTCCTACGAGCAGTACATC.

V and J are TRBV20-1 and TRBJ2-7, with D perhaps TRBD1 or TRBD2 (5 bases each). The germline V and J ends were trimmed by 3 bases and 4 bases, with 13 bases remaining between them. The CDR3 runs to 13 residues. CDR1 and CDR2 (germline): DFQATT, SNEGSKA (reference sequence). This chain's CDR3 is CSASWGNSYEQYF. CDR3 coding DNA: TGCAGTGCTAGCTGGGGGAATTCGTACGAGCAGTACTTC.

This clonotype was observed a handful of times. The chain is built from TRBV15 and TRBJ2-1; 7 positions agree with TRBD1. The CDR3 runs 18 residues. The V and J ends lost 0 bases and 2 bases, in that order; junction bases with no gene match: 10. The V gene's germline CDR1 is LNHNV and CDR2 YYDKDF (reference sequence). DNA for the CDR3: TGTGCCACCAGCAGAGATTTGGGACAGTTAGTAACCTACAATGAGCAGTTCTTC. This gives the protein CATSRDLGQLVTYNEQFF. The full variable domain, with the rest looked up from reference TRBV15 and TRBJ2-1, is DAMVIQNPRYQVTQFGKPVTLSCSQTLNHNVMYWYQQKSSQAPKLLFHYYDKDFNNEADTPDNFQSRRPNTSFCFLDIRSPGLGDTAMYLCATSRDLGQLVTYNEQFFGPGTRLTVL.

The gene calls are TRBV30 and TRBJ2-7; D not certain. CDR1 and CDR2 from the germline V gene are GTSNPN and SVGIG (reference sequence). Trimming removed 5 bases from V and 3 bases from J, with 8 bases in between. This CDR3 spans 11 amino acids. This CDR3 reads CAWLVGYEQYF. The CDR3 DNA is TGTGCCTGGTTAGTCGGCTACGAGCAGTACTTC. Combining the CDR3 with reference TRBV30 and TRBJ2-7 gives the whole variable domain SQTIHQWPATLVQPVGSPLSLECTVEGTSNPNLYWYRQAAGRGLQLLFYSVGIGQISSEVPQNLSASRPQDRQFILSSKKLLLSDSGFYLCAWLVGYEQYFGPGTRLTVT.

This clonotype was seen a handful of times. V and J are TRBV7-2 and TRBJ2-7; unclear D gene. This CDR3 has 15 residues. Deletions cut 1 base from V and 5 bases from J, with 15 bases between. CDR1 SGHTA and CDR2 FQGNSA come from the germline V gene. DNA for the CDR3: TGTGCCAGCAGCTTAGTAGGGTTGCCGGGTGACGAGCAGTACTTC. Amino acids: CASSLVGLPGDEQYF.